This T cell receptor (beta chain) was retrieved from a study of response to subunit inactivated influenza vaccine. Study-wide findings and caveats: It was suggested by the authors that few new T cells are recruited by each seasonal influenza vaccination.

Germline V gives CDR1 SGHRS, CDR2 YFSETQ. This CDR3 comprises 17 residues. V shed 4 bases and J 4 bases; nucleotides not matched to a gene: 12. A single record per CDR3 protein comes from TCRdb applying MiXCR to the RT-PCR reads. The sample includes roughly 570,000 distinct CDR3 sequences, less than 15% of them seen just once. In its sample, this clonotype was seen many times. Its specificity is unknown. The TCR was taken from a man between 45 and 60 years old who received an inactivated influenza vaccine. J is TRBJ1-4 and V is TRBV5-1; TRBD1 aligns across 8 bases. The input for sequencing was PBMCs from blood, taken 11 to 12 days after vaccination. The CDR3 DNA is TGCGCCAGCAGCCTTACCGGGACAGGAGGAATTAATGAAAAACTGTTTTTT. Encoded protein: CASSLTGTGGINEKLFF.